This entry is about one TCR beta chain. What it recognizes is unknown. CDR3 length: 13 residues. The V gene lost 3 bases and the J gene lost 4 bases, with 7 bases spanning the gap. Germline-derived CDR1 and CDR2 are MDHEN and SYDVKM. This specimen comes from a study of blood T cells in healthy people across ages. The use of a sample-barcoded 5' primer and a J-beta primer mix characterized a second PCR of about 7 to 12 cycles. A minimum of 2.5 million CDR3-containing paired-end reads was obtained for each sample. MiXCR, applied by TCRdb to the 5' RACE reads, yields one record per CDR3 protein. Among roughly 680,000 distinct CDR3 sequences listed, over 45% were seen once. Study outcomes and limitations: The long-lived group displayed more naive CD4+ cells, plus higher diversity, than the aged donors did. Older age coincided with a roughly linear decline in TCR beta diversity per million T cells.

Extracted total RNA amounted to at least 5.5 micrograms for each sample. This sequence was found in a woman aged 60-75 years in good health. Input material: blood. V gene TRBV28 combines with J gene TRBJ2-1; D not certain. CDR3 nucleotide sequence: TGTGCCAGCAGTTTCTGGCTTTACAATGAGCAGTTCTTC. Protein: CASSFWLYNEQFF.